These 26 T cell receptor beta chains were sequenced from one sample in a study of shared clonotypes between healthy human individuals. Produced via immunoSEQ multiplex PCR; TCRdb's table is partial and in-frame only. The data contain some 900,000 clones, about 80% of them seen just once; the ten biggest clones take up about 1.5%. The source material was memory CD4+ T cells sorted from blood. Subset noted: CD45RA-negative fraction. Source of these receptors: a man younger than 30 in good health.

The J gene is TRBJ1-1, the V gene TRBV5-6, with a possible D match to TRBD1 (6 bases). Germline V gives CDR1 SGHDT, CDR2 YYEEEE. V was shortened by 6 bases and J by 0 bases, with 12 bases between the two germline ends. CDR3 length: 14 residues. DNA for the CDR3: TGTGCCAGCATCAACAGGGTGATGAACACTGAAGCTTTCTTT. Protein product: CASINRVMNTEAFF.

This chain connects TRBV18 to TRBJ1-2, with TRBD1 identical over 10 bases. V lost 6 bases and J lost 0; bases outside the gene matches: 7. The CDR3 consists of 16 residues. The germline CDR1 and CDR2 sequences are KGHSH and LQKENI. The CDR3 nucleotides are TGTGCCAGCTCCCTCTCGGGACAGGGGACTAACTATGGCTACACCTTC. Amino acid sequence: CASSLSGQGTNYGYTF.

The chain employs TRBV7-8 and TRBJ2-2; D ambiguous. The CDR3 runs to 13 residues. V dropped 8 bases and J dropped 1 base, with 8 bases sitting between them. Germline assignment: CDR1 SGHVS and CDR2 FQNEAQ. CDR3 sequence: CASRAKNTGELFF. The DNA for the CDR3 is TGTGCCAGCCGAGCAAAGAACACCGGGGAGCTGTTTTTT.

The chain has TRBV11-2 and TRBJ2-5; D is perhaps TRBD2 (6 bases). Between the trimmed V and J ends, which lost 8 bases and 1 base, there was a span of 14 bases. The CDR3 has 14 amino acids. Germline V lookup: CDR1 SGHAT, CDR2 FQNNGV. The CDR3 DNA is TGTGCCAGCGCACGTCCGGGGGTCCAAGAGACCCAGTACTTC. Its translation is CASARPGVQETQYF.

The chain links TRBV6-6 to TRBJ2-3, with TRBD2 matching over 7 bases. The germline CDR1 and CDR2 sequences are MNHNY and SVGAGI (reference sequence). The CDR3 loop spans 16 amino acids. The V and J ends lost 0 bases and 1 base, in that order; junction bases with no gene match: 4. CDR3 in amino acids: CASSYSQGGGTDTQYF. CDR3 DNA: TGTGCCAGCAGTTACTCCCAGGGAGGGGGCACAGATACGCAGTATTTT.

Details on this clone: The sample contains more than one DNA sequence encoding this CDR3. The chain employs TRBV5-1 and TRBJ2-3; a weak D match, TRBD2 (5 bases). The CDR3 sequence is 14 residues long. Germline assignment: CDR1 SGHRS and CDR2 YFSETQ. V gave up 0 bases and J gave up 2 bases, with 7 bases separating them. This CDR3 reads CASSLGEITDTQYF. CDR3 DNA: TGCGCCAGCAGCTTGGGGGAGATCACAGATACGCAGTATTTT.

The rearrangement links TRBV4-2 to TRBJ2-3, with D perhaps matching TRBD1 or TRBD2 (5 bases each). This CDR3 region has 15 residues. Germline CDR1 LGHNA, CDR2 YNFKEQ. Between the trimmed V and J ends, which lost 0 bases and 6 bases, there was a span of 13 bases. The CDR3 DNA reads as TGTGCCAGCAGCCAAGAAAATTCGGGGCTTGATACGCAGTATTTT. Amino acid sequence: CASSQENSGLDTQYF.

There are a few counts of this clone. V usage is TRBV2 and J usage is TRBJ1-2, with 7 bases aligning to TRBD1. The V and J ends lost 6 bases and 7 bases, in that order; junction bases with no gene match: 11. Germline V gene lookup returns CDR1 SNHLY and CDR2 FYNNEI. The CDR3 runs to 14 residues. As DNA, the CDR3 is TGTGCCAGCAGGCCCCAACAGGGGAGAAGTGGCTACACCTTC. This translates into CASRPQQGRSGYTF.

The chain couples TRBV29-1 to TRBJ2-6; D not certain. This CDR3 comprises 16 residues. V lost 3 bases and J lost 3, with 15 bases in between. CDR1 and CDR2 from the germline V gene are SQVTM and ANQGSEA. The CDR3 reads CSVDVGLGVGANVLTF. The DNA for the CDR3 is TGCAGCGTTGATGTCGGGTTGGGCGTTGGGGCCAACGTCCTGACTTTC. The entire variable domain, with the rest obtained from reference TRBV29-1 and TRBJ2-6, is as follows: SAVISQKPSRDICQRGTSLTIQCQVDSQVTMMFWYRQQPGQSLTLIATANQGSEATYESGFVIDKFPISRPNLTFSTLTVSNMSPEDSSIYLCSVDVGLGVGANVLTFGAGSRLTVL.

The rearrangement links TRBV18 to TRBJ2-2; TRBD1 might be the D (6 bases). CDR1 and CDR2 (germline): KGHSH, LQKENI. V was pared by 6 bases and J by 3 bases, with 14 bases between. The CDR3 is made up of 15 amino acids. The CDR3 DNA follows: TGTGCCAGCTCCCAAAACAGGGTGTACACCGGGGAGCTGTTTTTT. Translation gives CASSQNRVYTGELFF. Variable domain in full (rest from reference TRBV18 and TRBJ2-2): NAGVMQNPRHLVRRRGQEARLRCSPMKGHSHVYWYRQLPEEGLKFMVYLQKENIIDESGMPKERFSAEFPKEGPSILRIQQVVRGDSAAYFCASSQNRVYTGELFFGEGSRLTVL.

This clone was recorded once. The rearrangement uses TRBV6-6 and TRBJ1-1, with 10 bases that match TRBD1. The V segment lost 7 bases and the J segment 6 bases; nucleotides outside the gene matches: 8. CDR1 MNHNY and CDR2 SVGAGI come from the germline V gene (reference sequence). The CDR3 runs 14 residues. The CDR3 DNA sequence: TGTGCCAGCACTAGGGACAGGGGTACGGCTGAAGCTTTCTTT. This translates into CASTRDRGTAEAFF.

This clone appeared a single time. This chain connects TRBV9 to TRBJ2-3, with D maybe TRBD1 (5 bases). Trimming shortened V by 0 bases and J by 1 base, and 12 bases separated the two germline ends. Germline V lookup: CDR1 SGDLS, CDR2 YYNGEE. This CDR3 comprises 16 residues. The CDR3 nucleotides are TGTGCCAGCAGCGTAGACCCAGGGAAGGGCACAGATACGCAGTATTTT. Translated: CASSVDPGKGTDTQYF.

The chain joins TRBV28 to TRBJ1-4, with D tentatively TRBD1 (5 bases). V gave up 11 bases and J gave up 3 bases, with 7 bases separating them. The CDR3 length is 11 residues. CDR1 is MDHEN, CDR2 SYDVKM, per germline. CDR3 bases: TGTGCCGTAGGGGCTAATGAAAAACTGTTTTTT. Encoded protein: CAVGANEKLFF.

J is TRBJ2-7 and V is TRBV6-1; a possible D gene is TRBD1 (6 bases). Germline CDR1 is MNHNS and CDR2 is SASEGT. The CDR3 covers 13 residues. Trimming removed 7 bases from V and 3 bases from J, with 13 bases in between. As DNA, the CDR3 is TGTGCCAGCACTTACAGGGTCGGCTACGAGCAGTACTTC. Its protein product is CASTYRVGYEQYF.

Turning to this clone: Other DNA sequences in the same sample also yield this CDR3. This rearrangement joins TRBV5-1 to TRBJ2-6; no firm D call. V was clipped by 2 bases and J by 0 bases, with 6 bases between them. This CDR3 is 15 amino acids long. The germline V gene has CDR1 SGHRS and CDR2 YFSETQ. CDR3 bases: TGCGCCAGCAGCTTATCCGTCTCTGGGGCCAACGTCCTGACTTTC. Encoded protein: CASSLSVSGANVLTF.

The chain is built from TRBV5-1 and TRBJ2-3; D remains ambiguous. The CDR3 runs 13 residues. Germline V lookup: CDR1 SGHRS, CDR2 YFSETQ. V lost 0 bases, J lost 6 bases, and 8 bases lay in between. The CDR3 DNA sequence: TGCGCCAGCAGCTTGGAGGTCTGGGATACGCAGTATTTT. Translating it yields CASSLEVWDTQYF. The variable domain in full, completed from reference TRBV5-1 and TRBJ2-3, reads KAGVTQTPRYLIKTRGQQVTLSCSPISGHRSVSWYQQTPGQGLQFLFEYFSETQRNKGNFPGRFSGRQFSNSRSEMNVSTLELGDSALYLCASSLEVWDTQYFGPGTRLTVL.

The chain is built from TRBV29-1 and TRBJ1-1; unclear D gene. The V gene's germline CDR1 is SQVTM and CDR2 ANQGSEA. The CDR3 has 12 amino acids. V was pared by 4 bases and J by 7 bases, with 13 bases between. The CDR3 bases are TGCAGCGTTGTACCCCTAGGGCGTGAAGCTTTCTTT. Translating it yields CSVVPLGREAFF.

The gene calls are TRBV30 and TRBJ2-1, with D hard to call. The V gene's germline CDR1 is GTSNPN and CDR2 SVGIG (reference sequence). The CDR3 is 10 residues long. V lost 2 bases and J lost 16, with 12 bases in between. CDR3 region: CAWSKGLIFF. DNA of the CDR3: TGTGCCTGGAGTAAAGGGCTAATCTTCTTC.

The chain carries TRBV4-2 and TRBJ2-1, with TRBD2 identical over 14 bases. Germline CDR1 LGHNA, CDR2 YNFKEQ. The J segment lost 2 bases and the V segment lost 1 base, leaving 1 base of the junction unmatched. The CDR3 is made up of 17 amino acids. This chain's CDR3 is CASSQGTSGGTYNEQFF. The CDR3 region has the DNA TGTGCCAGCAGCCAAGGGACTAGCGGGGGGACCTACAATGAGCAGTTCTTC.

The CDR3 is CAWSEKKNSNQPQHF. The CDR3 bases are TGTGCCTGGAGTGAGAAGAAAAATAGCAATCAGCCCCAGCATTTT. The chain has TRBV30 and TRBJ1-5; D unresolved. V lost 1 base and J 0 bases, leaving 10 bases between the germline ends. There are 15 residues in the CDR3. Germline CDR1 and CDR2: GTSNPN and SVGIG (reference sequence). Full variable domain (remainder filled in from reference TRBV30 and TRBJ1-5): SQTIHQWPATLVQPVGSPLSLECTVEGTSNPNLYWYRQAAGRGLQLLFYSVGIGQISSEVPQNLSASRPQDRQFILSSKKLLLSDSGFYLCAWSEKKNSNQPQHFGDGTRLSIL.

As for this clone: This sample also contains other DNA sequences that code for the same CDR3. This sequence joins TRBV30 and TRBJ2-2, with D perhaps matching TRBD1 or TRBD2 (5 bases each). Trimming removed 5 bases from V and 0 bases from J, with 10 bases in between. The CDR3 is made up of 14 amino acids. CDR1 is GTSNPN and CDR2 is SVGIG in the germline V gene (reference sequence). The CDR3 here is CAWPGTANTGELFF. In nucleotides, the CDR3 is TGTGCCTGGCCAGGGACGGCGAACACCGGGGAGCTGTTTTTT.

Concerning this clone itself: This sample also contains other DNA sequences that code for the same CDR3. The chain carries TRBV18 and TRBJ1-4, with no clear D. CDR3 length: 14 residues. V was shortened by 1 base and J by 3 bases, with 6 bases between the two germline ends. Germline V CDR1 and CDR2: KGHSH, LQKENI. The CDR3 here is CASSPQGSNEKLFF. The CDR3, as DNA: TGTGCCAGCTCACCACAGGGCTCTAATGAAAAACTGTTTTTT.

This rearrangement joins TRBV5-6 to TRBJ2-5; possible D gene TRBD2, 7 bases. From germline, CDR1 is SGHDT and CDR2 YYEEEE. The CDR3 has 15 residues. Deletions cut 3 bases from V and 5 bases from J, with 17 bases between. CDR3 protein: CASSWEGGKRETQYF. The CDR3 DNA is TGTGCCAGCAGCTGGGAGGGGGGCAAAAGGGAGACCCAGTACTTC.

The chain carries TRBV5-3 and TRBJ1-1; the D is unclear. TRBV5-3 counts as an open reading frame of uncertain function. Between the trimmed V and J ends, which lost 0 bases and 0 bases, there was a span of 9 bases. CDR3 length: 15 residues. CDR3 in DNA: TGTGCCAGAAGCTTGGGGGTGACTATGAACACTGAAGCTTTCTTT. Protein product: CARSLGVTMNTEAFF.

V usage is TRBV5-5 and J usage is TRBJ2-2; 8 bases map to TRBD1. With 8 bases clipped from V and 5 bases from J, the junction kept 17 bases outside the gene matches. This CDR3 region has 17 residues. Per the germline V gene, CDR1 is SGHKS and CDR2 is YYEKEE (reference sequence). CDR3 in DNA: TGTGCCAGTTTCCCGATATCACAGGGGGTGTTAACCGGGGAGCTGTTTTTT. Translation gives CASFPISQGVLTGELFF.

V gene TRBV5-6 combines with J gene TRBJ1-4; maybe TRBD1 (5 bases). Germline CDR1 reads SGHDT; CDR2 reads YYEEEE. Trimming took 4 bases from V and 0 from J, leaving 13 bases between them. CDR3 length: 16 residues. The CDR3 loop is CASSPPGHTTNEKLFF. CDR3 DNA sequence: TGTGCCAGCAGCCCGCCTGGACATACAACTAATGAAAAACTGTTTTTT.